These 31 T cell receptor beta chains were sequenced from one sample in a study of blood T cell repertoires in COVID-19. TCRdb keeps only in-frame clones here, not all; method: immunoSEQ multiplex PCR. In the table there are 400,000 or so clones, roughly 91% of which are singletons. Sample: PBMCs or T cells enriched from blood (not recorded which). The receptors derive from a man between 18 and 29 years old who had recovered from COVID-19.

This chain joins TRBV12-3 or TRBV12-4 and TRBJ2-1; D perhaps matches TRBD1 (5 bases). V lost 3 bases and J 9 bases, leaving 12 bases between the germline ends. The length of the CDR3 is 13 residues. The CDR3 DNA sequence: TGTGCCAGCAGTTTTGTTGGGGCTGGTGAGCAGTTCTTC. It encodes CASSFVGAGEQFF.

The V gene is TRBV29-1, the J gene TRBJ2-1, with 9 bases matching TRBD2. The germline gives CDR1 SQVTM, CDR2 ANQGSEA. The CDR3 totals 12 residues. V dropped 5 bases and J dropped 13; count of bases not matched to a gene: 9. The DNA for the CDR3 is TGCAGCGTTAGGCCTAGCGGGACGGCCCAGTTCTTC. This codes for CSVRPSGTAQFF.

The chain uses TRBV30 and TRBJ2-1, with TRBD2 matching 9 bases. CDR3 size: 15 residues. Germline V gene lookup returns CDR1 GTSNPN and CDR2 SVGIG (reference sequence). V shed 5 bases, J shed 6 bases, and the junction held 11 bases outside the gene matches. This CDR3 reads CAWDQSSGIINEQFF. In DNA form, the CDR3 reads TGTGCCTGGGACCAATCTAGCGGGATCATCAATGAGCAGTTCTTC.

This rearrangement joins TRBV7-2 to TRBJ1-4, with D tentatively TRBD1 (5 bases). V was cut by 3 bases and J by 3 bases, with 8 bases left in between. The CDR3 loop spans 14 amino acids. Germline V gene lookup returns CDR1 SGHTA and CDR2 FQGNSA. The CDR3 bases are TGTGCCAGCAGCTTTAGGGGATCTAATGAAAAACTGTTTTTT. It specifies CASSFRGSNEKLFF.

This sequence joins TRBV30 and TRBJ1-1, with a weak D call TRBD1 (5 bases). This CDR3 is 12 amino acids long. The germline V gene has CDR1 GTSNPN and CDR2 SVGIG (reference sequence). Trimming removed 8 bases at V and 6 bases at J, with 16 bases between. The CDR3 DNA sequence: TGTGCCCTAAACAACAGGTTCTCTGAAGCTTTCTTT. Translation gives CALNNRFSEAFF. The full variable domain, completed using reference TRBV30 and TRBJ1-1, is SQTIHQWPATLVQPVGSPLSLECTVEGTSNPNLYWYRQAAGRGLQLLFYSVGIGQISSEVPQNLSASRPQDRQFILSSKKLLLSDSGFYLCALNNRFSEAFFGQGTRLTVV.

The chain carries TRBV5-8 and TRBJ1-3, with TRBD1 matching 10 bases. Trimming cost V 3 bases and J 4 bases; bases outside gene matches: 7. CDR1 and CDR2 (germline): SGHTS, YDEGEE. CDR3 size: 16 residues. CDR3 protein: CASSYRTGGAGNTIYF. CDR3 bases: TGTGCCAGCAGCTACCGGACAGGGGGTGCAGGAAACACCATATATTTT.

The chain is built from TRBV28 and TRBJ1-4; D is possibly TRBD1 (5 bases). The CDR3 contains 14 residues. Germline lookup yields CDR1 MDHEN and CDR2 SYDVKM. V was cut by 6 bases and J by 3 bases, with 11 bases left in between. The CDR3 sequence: CASRWTPSNEKLFF. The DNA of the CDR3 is TGTGCCAGCAGGTGGACACCTTCTAATGAAAAACTGTTTTTT.

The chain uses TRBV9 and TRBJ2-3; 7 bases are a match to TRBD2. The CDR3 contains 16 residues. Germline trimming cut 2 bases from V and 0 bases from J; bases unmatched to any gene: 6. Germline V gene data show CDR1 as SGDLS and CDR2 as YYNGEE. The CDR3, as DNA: TGTGCCAGCAGCGTGTATGGTAGCGGGAGCACAGATACGCAGTATTTT. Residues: CASSVYGSGSTDTQYF.

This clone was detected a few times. The CDR3 reads CASRPGFIREGSPLHF. CDR3 nucleotide sequence: TGTGCCAGCCGCCCAGGGTTTATTCGAGAAGGATCACCCCTCCACTTT. The chain carries TRBV5-4 and TRBJ1-6, with D perhaps matching TRBD1 (5 bases). Germline-derived CDR1 and CDR2 are SGHNT and YYREEE (reference sequence). This CDR3 is 16 amino acids long. V gave up 7 bases and J gave up 10 bases, with 24 bases separating them.

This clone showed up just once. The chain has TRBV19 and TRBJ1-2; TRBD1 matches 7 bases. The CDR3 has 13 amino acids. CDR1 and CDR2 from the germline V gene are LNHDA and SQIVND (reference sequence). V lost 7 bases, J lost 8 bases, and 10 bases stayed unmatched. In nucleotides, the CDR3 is TGTGCCAGTACGGACAGGCTGAAGGACGGCTACACCTTC. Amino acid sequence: CASTDRLKDGYTF.

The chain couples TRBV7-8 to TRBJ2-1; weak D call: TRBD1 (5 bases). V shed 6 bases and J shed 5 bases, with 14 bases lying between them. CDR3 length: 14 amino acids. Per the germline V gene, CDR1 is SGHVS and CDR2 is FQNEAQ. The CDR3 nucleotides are TGTGCCAGCAGGTCCGCAAGACAGAACAATGAGCAGTTCTTC. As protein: CASRSARQNNEQFF.

The CDR3 coding sequence is TGTGCCAGTAGTATCCTGACAAGCAATCAGCCCCAGCATTTT. The encoded protein is CASSILTSNQPQHF. The rearrangement uses TRBV19 and TRBJ1-5; D is undetermined. The ends were cut back, 3 bases at V and 1 base at J, with 7 bases in the middle. In germline, CDR1 is LNHDA, CDR2 SQIVND (reference sequence). The CDR3 covers 14 residues.

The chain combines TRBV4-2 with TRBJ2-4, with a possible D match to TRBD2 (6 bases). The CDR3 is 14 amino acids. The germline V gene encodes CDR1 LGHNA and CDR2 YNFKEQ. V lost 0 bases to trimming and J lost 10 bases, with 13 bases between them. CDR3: CASSQDNMGGIQYF. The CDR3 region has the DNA TGTGCCAGCAGCCAAGATAACATGGGGGGTATTCAGTACTTC.

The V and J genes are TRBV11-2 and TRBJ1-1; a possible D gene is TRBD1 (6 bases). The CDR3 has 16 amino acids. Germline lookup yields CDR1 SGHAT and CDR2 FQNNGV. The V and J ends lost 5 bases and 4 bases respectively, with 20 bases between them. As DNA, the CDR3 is TGTGCCAGCAGCAGACGAGTGGACAGCCTTACCACTGAAGCTTTCTTT. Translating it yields CASSRRVDSLTTEAFF.

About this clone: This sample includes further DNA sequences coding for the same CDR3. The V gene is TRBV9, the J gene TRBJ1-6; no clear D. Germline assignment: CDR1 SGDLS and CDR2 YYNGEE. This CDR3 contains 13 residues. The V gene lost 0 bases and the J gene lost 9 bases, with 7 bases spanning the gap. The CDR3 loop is CASSVVGGSPLHF. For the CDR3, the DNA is TGTGCCAGCAGCGTAGTAGGCGGTTCACCCCTCCACTTT. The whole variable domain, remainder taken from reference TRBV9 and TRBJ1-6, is DSGVTQTPKHLITATGQRVTLRCSPRSGDLSVYWYQQSLDQGLQFLIQYYNGEERAKGNILERFSAQQFPDLHSELNLSSLELGDSALYFCASSVVGGSPLHFGNGTRLTVT.

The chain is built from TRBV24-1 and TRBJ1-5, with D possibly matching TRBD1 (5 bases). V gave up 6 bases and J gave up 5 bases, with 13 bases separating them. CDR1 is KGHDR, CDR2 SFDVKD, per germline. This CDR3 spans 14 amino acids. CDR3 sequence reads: CATSPAGGYQPQHF. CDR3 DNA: TGTGCCACCAGTCCGGCCGGGGGATATCAGCCCCAGCATTTT.

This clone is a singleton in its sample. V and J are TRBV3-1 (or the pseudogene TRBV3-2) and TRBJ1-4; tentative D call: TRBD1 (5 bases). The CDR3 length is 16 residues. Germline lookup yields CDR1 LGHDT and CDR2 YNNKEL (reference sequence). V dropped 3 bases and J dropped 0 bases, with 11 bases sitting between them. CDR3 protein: CASSQRTPATNEKLFF. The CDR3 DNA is TGTGCCAGCAGCCAGAGGACACCTGCAACTAATGAAAAACTGTTTTTT.

The CDR3 nucleotides are TGTGCCAGCAGTTTAGCGCAGGCCGAGCAGTACTTC. This sequence encodes CASSLAQAEQYF. V usage is TRBV12-3 or TRBV12-4 and J usage is TRBJ2-7; D ambiguous. V lost 0 bases to trimming and J lost 6 bases, with 6 bases between them. The CDR3 is 12 residues long.

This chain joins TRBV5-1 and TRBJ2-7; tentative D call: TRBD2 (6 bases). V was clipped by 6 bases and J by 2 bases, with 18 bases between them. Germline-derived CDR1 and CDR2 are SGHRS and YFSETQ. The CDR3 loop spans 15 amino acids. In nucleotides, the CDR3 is TGCGCCAGCACCGGAGGCGGGACCCTGGCCTACGAGCAGTACTTC. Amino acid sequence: CASTGGGTLAYEQYF.

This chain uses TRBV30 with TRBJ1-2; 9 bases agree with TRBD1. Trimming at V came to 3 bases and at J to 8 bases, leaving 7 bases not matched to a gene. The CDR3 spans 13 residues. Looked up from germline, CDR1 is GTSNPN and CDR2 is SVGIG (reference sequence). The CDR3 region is CAWSTGQGRGYTF. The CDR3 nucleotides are TGTGCCTGGAGCACGGGACAGGGTCGAGGCTACACCTTC.

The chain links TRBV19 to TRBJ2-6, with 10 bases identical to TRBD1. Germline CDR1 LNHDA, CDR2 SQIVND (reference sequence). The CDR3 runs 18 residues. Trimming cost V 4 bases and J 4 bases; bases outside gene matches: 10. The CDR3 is CASSTQTGGSLGANVLTF. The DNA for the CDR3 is TGTGCCAGTAGTACGCAGACAGGGGGCTCCCTCGGGGCCAACGTCCTGACTTTC. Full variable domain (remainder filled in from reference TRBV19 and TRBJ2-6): DGGITQSPKYLFRKEGQNVTLSCEQNLNHDAMYWYRQDPGQGLRLIYYSQIVNDFQKGDIAEGYSVSREKKESFPLTVTSAQKNPTAFYLCASSTQTGGSLGANVLTFGAGSRLTVL.

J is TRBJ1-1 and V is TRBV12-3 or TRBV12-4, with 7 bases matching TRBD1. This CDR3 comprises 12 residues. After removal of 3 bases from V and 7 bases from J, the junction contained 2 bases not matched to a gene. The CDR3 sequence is CASSLGDSEAFF. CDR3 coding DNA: TGTGCCAGCAGTTTGGGGGACAGTGAAGCTTTCTTT.

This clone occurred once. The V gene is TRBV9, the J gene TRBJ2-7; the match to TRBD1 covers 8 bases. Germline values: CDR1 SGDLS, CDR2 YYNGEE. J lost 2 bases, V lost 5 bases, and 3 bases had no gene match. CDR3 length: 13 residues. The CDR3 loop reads CASRAGGAYEQYF. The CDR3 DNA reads TGTGCCAGCAGGGCAGGGGGCGCCTACGAGCAGTACTTC.

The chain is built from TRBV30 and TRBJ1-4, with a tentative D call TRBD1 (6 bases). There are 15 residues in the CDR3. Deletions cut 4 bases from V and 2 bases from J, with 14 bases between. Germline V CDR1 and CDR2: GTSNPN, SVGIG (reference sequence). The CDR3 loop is CAWTHPRGTNEKLFF. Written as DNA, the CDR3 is TGTGCCTGGACACACCCCAGGGGCACTAATGAAAAACTGTTTTTT.

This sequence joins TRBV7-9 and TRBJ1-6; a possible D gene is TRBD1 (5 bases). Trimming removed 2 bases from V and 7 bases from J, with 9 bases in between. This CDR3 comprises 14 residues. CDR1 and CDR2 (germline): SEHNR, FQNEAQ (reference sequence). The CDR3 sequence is CASSLLGQNSPLHF. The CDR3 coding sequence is TGTGCCAGCAGCTTACTAGGACAAAATTCACCCCTCCACTTT.

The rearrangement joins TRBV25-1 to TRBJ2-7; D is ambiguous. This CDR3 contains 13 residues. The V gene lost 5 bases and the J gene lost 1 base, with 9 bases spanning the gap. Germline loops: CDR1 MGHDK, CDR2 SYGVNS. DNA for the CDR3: TGTGCCAGCAGTCTGATTGAGTCCTACGAGCAGTACTTC. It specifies CASSLIESYEQYF.

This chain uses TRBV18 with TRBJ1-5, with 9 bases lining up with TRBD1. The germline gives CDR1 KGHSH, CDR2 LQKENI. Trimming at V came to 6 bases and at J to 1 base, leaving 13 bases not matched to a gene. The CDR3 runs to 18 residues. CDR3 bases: TGTGCCAGCTCCATTACCCCCCAGGGGACAGGGAGCAATCAGCCCCAGCATTTT. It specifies CASSITPQGTGSNQPQHF.

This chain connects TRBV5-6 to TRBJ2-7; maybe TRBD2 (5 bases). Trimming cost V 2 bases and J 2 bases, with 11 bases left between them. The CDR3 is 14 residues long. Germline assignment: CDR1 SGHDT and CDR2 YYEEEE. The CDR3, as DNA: TGTGCCAGCAGCTTTCAACGAGGGACCTACGAGCAGTACTTC. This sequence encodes CASSFQRGTYEQYF.

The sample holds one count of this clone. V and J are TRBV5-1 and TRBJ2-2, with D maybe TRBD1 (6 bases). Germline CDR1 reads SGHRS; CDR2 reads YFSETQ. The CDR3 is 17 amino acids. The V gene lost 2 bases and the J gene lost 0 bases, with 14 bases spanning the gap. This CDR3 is CASSFTPDRPNTGELFF. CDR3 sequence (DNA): TGCGCCAGCAGCTTTACCCCGGACAGACCGAACACCGGGGAGCTGTTTTTT.

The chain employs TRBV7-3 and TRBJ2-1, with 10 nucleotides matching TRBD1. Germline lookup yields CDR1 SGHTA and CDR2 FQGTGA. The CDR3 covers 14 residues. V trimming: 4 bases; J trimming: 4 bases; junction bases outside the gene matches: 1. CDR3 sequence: CASSSGQGYNEQFF. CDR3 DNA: TGTGCCAGCAGCTCGGGACAGGGGTACAATGAGCAGTTCTTC.

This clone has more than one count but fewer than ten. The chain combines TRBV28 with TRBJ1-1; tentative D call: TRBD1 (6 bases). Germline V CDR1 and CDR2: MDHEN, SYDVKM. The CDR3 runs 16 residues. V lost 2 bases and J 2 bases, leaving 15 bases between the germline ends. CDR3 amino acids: CASSLSLGHRNTEAFF. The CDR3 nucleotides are TGTGCCAGCAGTTTAAGCCTGGGACACAGAAACACTGAAGCTTTCTTT.